The rows below give T cell receptor beta chains drawn from one sample of a study of blood T cell repertoires in COVID-19. This table comes from immunoSEQ multiplex PCR, and its TCRdb copy is limited to in-frame clones, with some not included. The top ten clones hold approximately 5.1% of a sample with around 210,000 clones, 75% to 85% of them seen once. Sequenced input: peripheral blood. The source is a man aged 50 to 60 with COVID-19, enrolled during active disease. Each CDR3 is given with its conserved first and last residue. Each record gives: D gene, J gene, clone size, V gene, CDR3 protein, CDR3 DNA. The D gene is left open where the match is weak. Only part of the rows carry a size: once, few, many, or a class if the clone is expanded.

d_call: TRBD1
j_call: TRBJ2-5
clone_size: -
v_call: TRBV12-5
cdr3_aa: CASGPRTGGGETQYF
cdr3_nt: TGTGCTAGTGGTCCCCGGACAGGGGGCGGGGAGACCCAGTACTTC

d_call: -
j_call: TRBJ1-6
clone_size: once
v_call: TRBV11-2
cdr3_aa: CASSDSAASYNSPLHF
cdr3_nt: TGTGCCAGCAGCGACAGTGCCGCCTCCTATAATTCACCCCTCCACTTT

d_call: -
j_call: TRBJ2-3
clone_size: -
v_call: TRBV10-2
cdr3_aa: CASSTQGSDTQYF
cdr3_nt: TGCGCCAGCAGTACACAGGGTTCAGATACGCAGTATTTT

d_call: TRBD2
j_call: TRBJ2-3
clone_size: -
v_call: TRBV5-1
cdr3_aa: CASSPSGSGDADTQYF
cdr3_nt: TGCGCCAGCAGCCCCTCGGGTAGCGGGGATGCAGATACGCAGTATTTT

d_call: -
j_call: TRBJ2-1
clone_size: -
v_call: TRBV5-1
cdr3_aa: CATSGNSLNEQFF
cdr3_nt: TGCGCCACCTCAGGGAATTCCTTAAATGAGCAGTTCTTC

d_call: -
j_call: TRBJ1-3
clone_size: -
v_call: TRBV9
cdr3_aa: CASSVGGISGNTIYF
cdr3_nt: TGTGCCAGCAGCGTGGGCGGGATCTCTGGAAACACCATATATTTT

d_call: TRBD1
j_call: TRBJ1-2
clone_size: -
v_call: TRBV3-1/TRBV3-2
cdr3_aa: CASSQGQGGNYGYTF
cdr3_nt: TGTGCCAGCAGCCAAGGACAGGGAGGAAACTATGGCTACACCTTC

d_call: -
j_call: TRBJ1-6
clone_size: -
v_call: TRBV6-6
cdr3_aa: CASIPGRRNNSPLHF
cdr3_nt: TGTGCCAGCATCCCGGGGAGGCGGAATAATTCACCCCTCCACTTT

d_call: -
j_call: TRBJ1-3
clone_size: -
v_call: TRBV10-1
cdr3_aa: CASSLNRRIGNTIYF
cdr3_nt: TGCGCCAGCAGCCTTAACAGGAGAATTGGAAACACCATATATTTT

d_call: TRBD1
j_call: TRBJ2-5
clone_size: -
v_call: TRBV11-3
cdr3_aa: CASSLGTGGRPETQYF
cdr3_nt: TGTGCCAGCAGCTTAGGGACAGGGGGGCGACCGGAGACCCAGTACTTC

d_call: -
j_call: TRBJ1-4
clone_size: -
v_call: TRBV7-8
cdr3_aa: CASSPRTEGREKLFF
cdr3_nt: TGTGCCAGCAGCCCGCGGACAGAGGGAAGGGAAAAACTGTTTTTT

d_call: TRBD2
j_call: TRBJ2-1
clone_size: -
v_call: TRBV7-3
cdr3_aa: CASSLLAGGPHEQFF
cdr3_nt: TGTGCCAGCAGCTTGCTAGCGGGGGGGCCCCATGAGCAGTTCTTC

d_call: -
j_call: TRBJ1-6
clone_size: -
v_call: TRBV3-1/TRBV3-2
cdr3_aa: CASSQDVATRLPLHF
cdr3_nt: TGTGCCAGCAGCCAAGACGTCGCCACTCGTCTTCCCCTCCACTTT

d_call: -
j_call: TRBJ1-3
clone_size: few
v_call: TRBV7-9
cdr3_aa: CASSLGALLQGIGRDTIYF
cdr3_nt: TGTGCCAGCAGCTTAGGAGCCTTGTTGCAGGGAATCGGTAGAGACACCATATATTTT

d_call: -
j_call: TRBJ1-3
clone_size: -
v_call: TRBV19
cdr3_aa: CASHPGWSGNTIYF
cdr3_nt: TGTGCCAGTCACCCAGGATGGTCTGGAAACACCATATATTTT

d_call: -
j_call: TRBJ1-2
clone_size: once
v_call: TRBV2
cdr3_aa: CASSDSPNYGYTF
cdr3_nt: TGTGCCAGCAGTGACAGTCCTAACTATGGCTACACCTTC

d_call: TRBD1
j_call: TRBJ1-1
clone_size: once
v_call: TRBV3-1/TRBV3-2
cdr3_aa: CASSQLQGAEAFF
cdr3_nt: TGTGCCAGCAGCCAATTACAGGGGGCTGAAGCTTTCTTT

d_call: -
j_call: TRBJ2-5
clone_size: -
v_call: TRBV7-2
cdr3_aa: CASRGHRAPQETQYF
cdr3_nt: TGTGCCAGCAGAGGACACAGAGCTCCCCAAGAGACCCAGTACTTC

d_call: TRBD1
j_call: TRBJ2-7
clone_size: few
v_call: TRBV7-9
cdr3_aa: CASSLGSGQGPEQYF
cdr3_nt: TGTGCCAGCAGCTTGGGCTCCGGACAGGGGCCCGAGCAGTACTTC

d_call: -
j_call: TRBJ1-5
clone_size: many
v_call: TRBV6-2/TRBV6-3
cdr3_aa: CASSQAEIQPQHF
cdr3_nt: TGTGCCAGCAGCCAAGCGGAGATTCAGCCCCAGCATTTT

d_call: -
j_call: TRBJ2-1
clone_size: -
v_call: TRBV4-2
cdr3_aa: CASSEGRNEQFF
cdr3_nt: TGTGCCAGCAGCGAGGGGAGGAATGAGCAGTTCTTC

d_call: TRBD1
j_call: TRBJ1-4
clone_size: -
v_call: TRBV5-1
cdr3_aa: CASSVTTGGGSEKLFF
cdr3_nt: TGCGCCAGCAGCGTGACTACAGGGGGGGGTTCTGAAAAACTGTTTTTT

d_call: TRBD2
j_call: TRBJ2-2
clone_size: -
v_call: TRBV4-2
cdr3_aa: CASSQVRLAGPGELFF
cdr3_nt: TGTGCCAGCAGCCAAGTTCGACTAGCGGGACCCGGGGAGCTGTTTTTT

d_call: TRBD2
j_call: TRBJ2-3
clone_size: -
v_call: TRBV28
cdr3_aa: CASSPTGLAGLGGQYF
cdr3_nt: TGTGCCAGCAGTCCAACGGGACTAGCGGGGCTAGGGGGGCAGTATTTT

d_call: TRBD1
j_call: TRBJ2-7
clone_size: -
v_call: TRBV27
cdr3_aa: CASAGTGVDEQYF
cdr3_nt: TGTGCCAGCGCGGGGACAGGGGTTGACGAGCAGTACTTC

d_call: -
j_call: TRBJ1-1
clone_size: -
v_call: TRBV9
cdr3_aa: CASSPDISVTYTEAFF
cdr3_nt: TGTGCCAGCAGCCCGGACATTTCCGTAACGTACACTGAAGCTTTCTTT

d_call: TRBD1
j_call: TRBJ2-7
clone_size: -
v_call: TRBV10-2
cdr3_aa: CARQGARGPSSYEQYF
cdr3_nt: TGCGCCCGACAGGGGGCTCGGGGCCCCAGCTCCTACGAGCAGTACTTC

d_call: -
j_call: TRBJ1-2
clone_size: -
v_call: TRBV19
cdr3_aa: CASSTGQSHYGYTF
cdr3_nt: TGTGCCAGTAGTACCGGACAGTCTCACTATGGCTACACCTTC

d_call: -
j_call: TRBJ2-1
clone_size: -
v_call: TRBV6-5
cdr3_aa: CASSFGGAGENEQFF
cdr3_nt: TGTGCCAGCAGTTTCGGAGGGGCCGGGGAGAATGAGCAGTTCTTC